The subject of this entry is one TCR beta chain. Its cognate antigen has yet to be identified. One end of the junction fails to match germline, which may point to a read error. The sample comes from a study of cytomegalovirus exposure and HLA in healthy donors (dated by TCRdb to 2016 to 2017). Context from the whole study: An earlier analysis of some 550 of the donors reported about 290 Gb of sequence data and 100 million to 140 million unique TCR beta sequences from 150 million to 200 million T cells. Five DR-DQ haplotypes were treated as single units for association and clustering because of strong linkage in the cohort. Alongside the repertoire data, information on donor age, sex, ethnicity and CMV serostatus was compiled. To study patterns of TCR occurrence, a later analysis re-analyzed previously published TCR beta repertoires from under 750 donors and added high-resolution HLA genotyping. The genetic ancestry cluster associated with self-reported Caucasian donors included 81% of the roughly 400 genotyped donors. In the later analysis, no new phenotypic data were used to find candidate immune exposures; instead, reliance was placed on TCR beta sequences and their occurrence across donors. The study aimed to test whether cataloging public T cell receptors could reveal signatures of past pathogen exposure. Every repertoire in the discovery cohort had been generated on one and the same sequencing platform. In addition to the first cohort of 666 subjects, a separate validation cohort of 130 or so different subjects was used. In an earlier analysis of a few hundred of the donors, high-throughput TCR beta sequencing was used to judge whether each TCR beta V gene segment behaved as functional or pseudogenic. Both class I and class II loci were covered by HLA typing, at four-digit resolution. The study used immunosequencing to profile the T cell repertoires of approximately 690 subjects and linked those repertoires to cytomegalovirus serostatus. Typing coverage differed by locus: A, B, C, DRB1 and DQB1 were typed in about 620-640 donors, DQA1 in 522, DPA1 in some 610, and DPB1 in 400 to 490. About 320 gigabases of sequencing data and approximately 84 million unique TCR sequences were included in an early release covering under 650 HLA-typed donors. Across approximately 420 genotyped donors of the cohort, an average of about 240,000 unique TCR beta nucleotide sequences per donor were sequenced, and 15% to 20% of those sequences were non-productive. A later genetic analysis used genome-wide SNP genotypes for about three fifths of the 666 donors, treating that subset as a discovery cohort. To predict cytomegalovirus infection status, the study brought together high-throughput TCR immunosequencing, statistical association of individual TCRs with disease status, and machine learning. Findings and caveats that apply to the study as a whole: Some IMGT-functional V segments, including TRBV6-2 and TRBV6-3, could not be told apart with the 87-base-pair reads, so those segments were excluded. In a later genetic analysis, fewer N-insertions in productive TCRs were reported among donors in an Asian-associated ancestry cluster than the roughly 640-donor mean. HLA typing was unavailable for some donors at each locus, so association tests used only the typed subset. A later analysis found that TCR association rates varied across HLA loci, with DRB1 alleles showing the most associated TCRs and HLA-C alleles the fewest. Approximately 16 rarely observed V segments, including chromosome 9 orphons, were excluded from the earlier analysis of approximately 600 of the donors because counts were too low. A further reported finding was that TCR beta sequences accurately predicted the HLA-A and HLA-B alleles for most subjects in the first cohort. Immune exposure information for the cohort was limited to CMV serostatus. In a later analysis, most CMV-associated TCR beta chains were found to appear HLA-restricted, with HLA associations seemingly driven largely by CMV exposure. Assigning TCR associations to individual alleles was difficult when HLA alleles, especially DR and DQ, strongly co-occurred. In a later analysis, several top co-occurrence clusters were reported to appear linked to parvovirus B19, influenza, CMV and Epstein-Barr virus. According to the authors, the approach could potentially be generalized to other disease states and immunological phenotypes. A few of the identified cytomegalovirus-associated TCR beta chains were confirmed in vitro to be specific for cytomegalovirus antigens. Correlated functional status among segregating V segments might be attributable to linkage disequilibrium, but an unknown experimental factor could not be ruled out. Roughly uniform sequencing depth across donors was assumed in presence/absence analyses, although this assumption may not hold. Most TCR sequences were observed very rarely across donors, whereas some public TCRs were present in many individuals. In a later analysis, HLA-associated TCR beta chains were found to be more clonally expanded and to have lower generation probabilities than equally common non-associated chains. The study gave a list of some 150 TCR beta chains associated with cytomegalovirus. An association between a missense DCLRE1C variant and V-gene and J-gene trimming of TCR beta chains was found in a later genetic analysis and replicated in an independent cohort. In an earlier analysis of some 500 of the donors, most TCR beta V segments appeared in productive rearrangements about 90% or about 30% of the time, broadly matching IMGT annotations. At a false discovery rate of 0.05, a later analysis linked roughly 17,000 TCR beta sequences to specific HLA alleles. In both the original and validation cohorts, the classifier was reported to diagnose cytomegalovirus status with high specificity and sensitivity. Only TCR beta chains were sequenced in this cohort, and the absence of alpha or paired-chain data limited detectable features. A cluster of highly shared sequence variants was judged likely to represent a technical artifact of the sequencing pipeline.

The germline V gene (reference sequence) specifies SSHAT as CDR1 and FNYEAQ as CDR2. From the cysteine through the phenylalanine, the CDR3 covers 14 amino acids. The CDR3 DNA has 42 bases and is translated from base 1. The cohort consisted of approximately 670 healthy bone marrow donors. Cohort members were all nominally healthy when sampled, although unrecorded immune exposures were likely present. The donor was CMV seropositive and belonged to the group of 250 to 300 seropositive cohort members. A peripheral blood sample was collected from each donor, and TCR beta sequencing was performed on peripheral blood mononuclear cells. The Qiagen DNeasy Blood Extraction Kit was used to extract genomic DNA from the blood cell samples. Receptor amplification or capture employed the immunoSEQ multiplex PCR assay. A mixture of 60 forward primers for TCR Vbeta segments and 13 reverse primers for TCR Jbeta segments was used in the multiplex PCR. The CDR3 region of rearranged TCR beta genes was amplified from genomic DNA by a multiplex PCR assay. On the Illumina HiSeq System, the amplified TCR beta libraries were sequenced as 87-base-pair reads. The authors processed their data as follows. In a later analysis, around 80 million unique TCR beta chains were counted across the 690 or so repertoires, and about 9.9 million of these chains were shared by at least two donors. Raw reads were error-corrected and collapsed into unique sequences with a nearest-neighbor algorithm that merged closely related sequences to remove PCR and sequencing errors. Alignment of CDR3 sequences to IMGT reference sequences was used to assign V, D and J gene segments. For a sequence to be retained, a match of at least six nucleotides was required to both a V gene segment and a J gene segment. A rearrangement counted as productive if the CDR3 had no stop codons and remained in frame with V and J, and every other rearrangement counted as non-productive. CDR3 was defined by IMGT convention, running from the second conserved V-encoded cysteine to the conserved J-encoded phenylalanine. Sequences without an unambiguous match to a single V gene segment were excluded from the earlier analysis of a few hundred of the donors. An earlier analysis of 587 of the donors classified V segments as functional when productive rearrangements were above 56.7% and as segregating when the standard deviation between donors was above 5%. To diagnose cytomegalovirus status from the catalog of TCR beta chain sequences, a statistical classification framework was built. A later analysis assigned V and J genes by comparing TCR nucleotide sequences with IMGT/GENE-DB human TR gene sequences. The TCRdist pipeline was used in a later analysis to assign CDR3 sequences and most-parsimonious VDJ recombination scenarios. In a later analysis, each TCR beta chain was defined by its CDR3 amino acid sequence together with its V-gene family, and reads without a unique V-gene family were excluded. In a later analysis, approximately 640 highly shared, low-generation-probability nucleotide sequences were removed to address suspected cross-contamination and a sequencing artifact. In a later analysis, a clonal expansion index was calculated for each public chain from normalized within-repertoire ranks of inferred template counts. A later analysis computed generation probabilities with a VDJ recombination model fitted to out-of-frame rearrangements, and checked the results against IGoR. In a later analysis, TCR-TCR, TCR-HLA and TCR-CMV co-occurrence was scored with hypergeometric tests, and a repertoire-size bias correction was applied to TCR pairs. False discovery rates were estimated in a later analysis by permuting HLA or CMV assignments 20 times. In a later analysis, co-occurring TCRs were grouped with DBSCAN, and TCRdist sequence similarity was added when clustering was performed within HLA-allele-positive subsets. Repertoires with fewer than 30,000 or more than 120,000 public chains, plus five repertoires with anomalous nucleotide sharing, were excluded from co-occurrence clustering. Drawn from immuneACCESS, this table holds only the in-frame rearrangements with V and J called that TCRdb kept. Clones are partly lost; checked studies trace under half to an unresolved V gene and leave the rest unexplained. V and J calls plus clone size are reproduced from that table; the DNA served to infer D and trimming. In this sample the table shows 120,000 or so clones, roughly two thirds of which occur a single time. Clones ranked in the top ten supply 1.6% of the sample.

The origin of this receptor is a man aged 25 to 40 in good health and CMV-seropositive. The chain is assembled from TRBV7-7 and TRBJ1-1, with the identity of the D gene unclear. The sample taken for sequencing was PBMCs. The nucleotide sequence reads TGTGCTAGCAGCCCCGACATCATGAACACTGAAGCTTTCTTT. This encodes CASSPDIMNTEAFF.